This is a list of T cell receptor beta chains from one sample in a study of T-cell reconstitution after alpha-beta-depleted transplantation in children. TCRdb recomputed calls from the PCR reads with MiXCR, one row per CDR3 protein. Here the sample spans approximately 1,000,000 distinct CDR3 sequences, about 29% being singletons. The input for sequencing was PBMCs, mostly from graft donor cells, taken 360 days after TCRalphabeta/CD19-depleted stem cell transplant. The receptors come from a boy under three years old who had a stem cell transplant for SCID, so the T cells may come from the graft donor. CDR3s include the opening cysteine and the closing phenylalanine or tryptophan. Fields, in order: J gene, D gene, clone size, V gene, CDR3 DNA, CDR3 protein. A D gene is named only where the DNA matches it firmly. Clone size is shown for a subset of rows, as once, few, many or a class of expanded clone.

j_gene: TRBJ1-6; d_gene: TRBD1; abundance: -; v_gene: TRBV10-3; CDR3nt: TGTGCCATCAGTGAGGGGGCAGGGGGCTATTCACCCCTCCACTTT; CDR3aa: CAISEGAGGYSPLHF
j_gene: TRBJ2-1; d_gene: -; abundance: -; v_gene: TRBV7-6; CDR3nt: TGTGCCAGCCGACAGCCCGGGAGAAATGAGCAGTTCTTC; CDR3aa: CASRQPGRNEQFF
j_gene: TRBJ2-3; d_gene: TRBD1; abundance: few; v_gene: TRBV28; CDR3nt: TGTGCCAGCAGTTCCTCGAAGGGGGCCCTCACAGATACGCAGTATTTT; CDR3aa: CASSSSKGALTDTQYF
j_gene: TRBJ2-1; d_gene: -; abundance: -; v_gene: TRBV11-2; CDR3nt: TGTGCCAGCAGCTTAGATCGAACTAGCAGGCACAATGAGCAGTTCTTC; CDR3aa: CASSLDRTSRHNEQFF
j_gene: TRBJ2-1; d_gene: -; abundance: once; v_gene: TRBV5-5; CDR3nt: TGTGCCAGCACCCTGAGACTAGTGTCAAATGAGCAGTTCTTC; CDR3aa: CASTLRLVSNEQFF
j_gene: TRBJ2-1; d_gene: TRBD2; abundance: -; v_gene: TRBV7-2; CDR3nt: TGTGCCAGCAGTACAGATAGCGGGGGTATATACAATGAGCAGTTCTTC; CDR3aa: CASSTDSGGIYNEQFF
j_gene: TRBJ1-1; d_gene: -; abundance: -; v_gene: TRBV15; CDR3nt: TGTGCCACCAGCGCCGGGCGCCTGAGAAACACTGAAGCTTTCTTT; CDR3aa: CATSAGRLRNTEAFF
j_gene: TRBJ2-1; d_gene: -; abundance: few; v_gene: TRBV6-1; CDR3nt: TGTGCCAGCAGTCCCGGGCCCCCCAAATCGCAGTTCTTC; CDR3aa: CASSPGPPKSQFF
j_gene: TRBJ2-7; d_gene: -; abundance: few; v_gene: TRBV4-2; CDR3nt: TGTGCCAGCAGCCTTGGACTTGATCTCAGGCGCTACGAGCAGTACTTC; CDR3aa: CASSLGLDLRRYEQYF
j_gene: TRBJ1-1; d_gene: -; abundance: -; v_gene: TRBV7-9; CDR3nt: TGTGCCAGCAGCTCCTGGGGGGCTTACACTGAAGCTTTCTTT; CDR3aa: CASSSWGAYTEAFF
j_gene: TRBJ2-5; d_gene: TRBD1; abundance: -; v_gene: TRBV5-1; CDR3nt: TGCGCCAGCAGCTTCGCCCGCACGACAGGGGGTCAAGAGACCCAGTACTTC; CDR3aa: CASSFARTTGGQETQYF
j_gene: TRBJ1-5; d_gene: TRBD1; abundance: few; v_gene: TRBV20-1; CDR3nt: TGCAGTGCTACCGGGACAGGGGATCAGCCCCAGCATTTT; CDR3aa: CSATGTGDQPQHF
j_gene: TRBJ2-1; d_gene: -; abundance: -; v_gene: TRBV29-1; CDR3nt: TGCAGCGTTGTAGGTAGGGCGGCTTCCTACAATGAGCAGTTCTTC; CDR3aa: CSVVGRAASYNEQFF
j_gene: TRBJ2-5; d_gene: TRBD1; abundance: -; v_gene: TRBV9; CDR3nt: TGTGCCAGCAGCCGACAGGGTCGGGGACAAGAGACCCAGTACTTC; CDR3aa: CASSRQGRGQETQYF
j_gene: TRBJ2-5; d_gene: -; abundance: -; v_gene: TRBV12-3/TRBV12-4; CDR3nt: TGTGCCAGCAGTTTCCCGACAGAACAAGAGACCCAGTACTTC; CDR3aa: CASSFPTEQETQYF
j_gene: TRBJ2-7; d_gene: -; abundance: few; v_gene: TRBV28; CDR3nt: TGTGCCAGCGACACCGGGACTTCTCACTACGAGCAGTACTTC; CDR3aa: CASDTGTSHYEQYF
j_gene: TRBJ2-5; d_gene: TRBD1; abundance: -; v_gene: TRBV7-2; CDR3nt: TGTGCCAGCAGCCCAGGGGGCATGGTAGAAGAGACCCAGTACTTC; CDR3aa: CASSPGGMVEETQYF
j_gene: TRBJ2-5; d_gene: TRBD2; abundance: few; v_gene: TRBV7-3; CDR3nt: TGTGCCAGCAGCTTAACGTTCCCTAGCGGGGCGAGAGGGGGTGGTGAGACCCAGTACTTC; CDR3aa: CASSLTFPSGARGGGETQYF
j_gene: TRBJ1-1; d_gene: TRBD1; abundance: few; v_gene: TRBV5-1; CDR3nt: TGCGCCAGCAGGGACAGACAGGGCCCCACTGAAGCTTTCTTT; CDR3aa: CASRDRQGPTEAFF
j_gene: TRBJ2-5; d_gene: -; abundance: -; v_gene: TRBV12-3/TRBV12-4; CDR3nt: TGTGCCAGCAGTTGGGGCACCCGAGGGGAGACCCAGTACTTC; CDR3aa: CASSWGTRGETQYF
j_gene: TRBJ2-5; d_gene: TRBD2; abundance: -; v_gene: TRBV20-1; CDR3nt: TGCAGTGCTACCGGGACTAGCGGGGCCTTAGTAGAGACCCAGTACTTC; CDR3aa: CSATGTSGALVETQYF
j_gene: TRBJ2-3; d_gene: TRBD1; abundance: -; v_gene: TRBV27; CDR3nt: TGTGCCAGCAGTTTGAAGGGACAGCTGAGCACAGATACGCAGTATTTT; CDR3aa: CASSLKGQLSTDTQYF
j_gene: TRBJ2-7; d_gene: TRBD1; abundance: -; v_gene: TRBV27; CDR3nt: TGTGCCAGCAGTAACTTTGCAGGGGGACCGACCTACGAGCAGTACTTC; CDR3aa: CASSNFAGGPTYEQYF
j_gene: TRBJ1-1; d_gene: -; abundance: -; v_gene: TRBV18; CDR3nt: TGTGCCAGCTCATCTCTGGGCAGGACCTCGGGGGACACTGAAGCTTTCTTT; CDR3aa: CASSSLGRTSGDTEAFF
j_gene: TRBJ2-2; d_gene: -; abundance: -; v_gene: TRBV27; CDR3nt: TGTGCCAGCAGTGTACAGGGGAGGAGCACCGGGGAGCTGTTTTTT; CDR3aa: CASSVQGRSTGELFF
j_gene: TRBJ1-1; d_gene: -; abundance: -; v_gene: TRBV20-1; CDR3nt: TGCAGTGCTAGACCGGACGTACGTGCTTTCTTT; CDR3aa: CSARPDVRAFF
j_gene: TRBJ1-1; d_gene: -; abundance: many; v_gene: TRBV7-9; CDR3nt: TGTGCCAGCAGCCACACGGGGAGATCGAACACTGAAGCTTTCTTT; CDR3aa: CASSHTGRSNTEAFF
j_gene: TRBJ2-3; d_gene: -; abundance: -; v_gene: TRBV11-2; CDR3nt: TGTGCCAGCAGCTTAGTTTTCCGACCCACAGATACGCAGTATTTT; CDR3aa: CASSLVFRPTDTQYF
j_gene: TRBJ1-2; d_gene: TRBD1; abundance: -; v_gene: TRBV7-6; CDR3nt: TGTGCCAGCAGCCCCACAGGGGACTTTAACTATGGCTACACCTTC; CDR3aa: CASSPTGDFNYGYTF
j_gene: TRBJ2-3; d_gene: TRBD2; abundance: -; v_gene: TRBV4-2; CDR3nt: TGTGCCAGCAGCCGACGACTAGCGGGGCTGGAAGGTACGCAGTATTTT; CDR3aa: CASSRRLAGLEGTQYF
j_gene: TRBJ2-7; d_gene: -; abundance: -; v_gene: TRBV20-1; CDR3nt: TGCAGTGCTAGGCCTTTCCGAGAACCCTACGAGCAGTACTTC; CDR3aa: CSARPFREPYEQYF
j_gene: TRBJ2-7; d_gene: TRBD2; abundance: -; v_gene: TRBV20-1; CDR3nt: TGCAGTGCTAGGAAGGGACTAGTCGACTCCTACGAGCAGTACTTC; CDR3aa: CSARKGLVDSYEQYF
j_gene: TRBJ2-3; d_gene: TRBD2; abundance: few; v_gene: TRBV29-1; CDR3nt: TGCAGCGTTGGGGGGACTAGCGGGGCCTATAGCACAGATACGCAGTATTTT; CDR3aa: CSVGGTSGAYSTDTQYF
j_gene: TRBJ2-3; d_gene: -; abundance: -; v_gene: TRBV7-2; CDR3nt: TGTGCCAGCAGCTACGGGAGCAGAAACACAGATACGCAGTATTTT; CDR3aa: CASSYGSRNTDTQYF
j_gene: TRBJ2-1; d_gene: -; abundance: few; v_gene: TRBV29-1; CDR3nt: TGCAGCGTTGTTTGGACAATCCATGAGCAGTTCTTC; CDR3aa: CSVVWTIHEQFF
j_gene: TRBJ2-7; d_gene: -; abundance: few; v_gene: TRBV11-2; CDR3nt: TGTGCCAGCAGCTTAGCAAGTAGGGGGTACGAGCAGTACTTC; CDR3aa: CASSLASRGYEQYF
j_gene: TRBJ2-3; d_gene: TRBD2; abundance: -; v_gene: TRBV20-1; CDR3nt: TGCAGTGCTAGTAACCCCCGGGGGGGGCCAGATACGCAGTATTTT; CDR3aa: CSASNPRGGPDTQYF
j_gene: TRBJ2-3; d_gene: -; abundance: -; v_gene: TRBV12-3/TRBV12-4; CDR3nt: TGTGCCAGCAGTTTCCCCCGCATGCTCAAAGGGGAGGAGAGGACAGATACGCAGTATTTT; CDR3aa: CASSFPRMLKGEERTDTQYF
j_gene: TRBJ1-2; d_gene: -; abundance: -; v_gene: TRBV29-1; CDR3nt: TGCAGCGTTGGCCAGGGTTGGGCCCAAGGGGCCTATGGCTACACCTTC; CDR3aa: CSVGQGWAQGAYGYTF
j_gene: TRBJ2-1; d_gene: -; abundance: -; v_gene: TRBV29-1; CDR3nt: TGCAGCGTTGAAGAAAGGGGGAAATACAATGAGCAGTTCTTC; CDR3aa: CSVEERGKYNEQFF
j_gene: TRBJ1-1; d_gene: TRBD1; abundance: -; v_gene: TRBV7-2; CDR3nt: TGTGCCAGCAGCCATAAGACAGGGTCTTTCACTGAAGCTTTCTTT; CDR3aa: CASSHKTGSFTEAFF
j_gene: TRBJ2-1; d_gene: TRBD2; abundance: -; v_gene: TRBV6-2/TRBV6-3; CDR3nt: TGTGCCAGCAGTTATCAAGCGGGGAAGGAGCAGTTCTTC; CDR3aa: CASSYQAGKEQFF
j_gene: TRBJ2-1; d_gene: TRBD2; abundance: -; v_gene: TRBV9; CDR3nt: TGTGCCAGCAGCGTTAGCGGGGGGACGCGAGGCTACAATGAGCAGTTCTTC; CDR3aa: CASSVSGGTRGYNEQFF
j_gene: TRBJ2-1; d_gene: -; abundance: -; v_gene: TRBV3-1; CDR3nt: TGTGCCAGCAGCCAAGGCGGACTGGCACCGTTCTTC; CDR3aa: CASSQGGLAPFF
j_gene: TRBJ2-7; d_gene: TRBD1; abundance: -; v_gene: TRBV12-3/TRBV12-4; CDR3nt: TGTGCCAGCAGACCATCTACAGGGGGCCCTTGGGACGAGCAGTACTTC; CDR3aa: CASRPSTGGPWDEQYF
j_gene: TRBJ2-7; d_gene: TRBD2; abundance: -; v_gene: TRBV6-5; CDR3nt: TGTGCCAGCAGTTGGCTAGCGGGGGGCACCTACGAGCAGTACTTC; CDR3aa: CASSWLAGGTYEQYF
j_gene: TRBJ1-1; d_gene: -; abundance: -; v_gene: TRBV6-1; CDR3nt: TGTGCCAGCAGTCCTTACAGGGAAGCGAACACTGAAGCTTTCTTT; CDR3aa: CASSPYREANTEAFF
j_gene: TRBJ2-3; d_gene: -; abundance: few; v_gene: TRBV20-1; CDR3nt: TGCAGTGCTAGCGGCTTCCCCCGGGGGTCCACAGATACGCAGTATTTT; CDR3aa: CSASGFPRGSTDTQYF
j_gene: TRBJ2-3; d_gene: -; abundance: -; v_gene: TRBV14; CDR3nt: TGTGCCAGCACCCCGCACGGGGGTGTTTTTACAGATACGCAGTATTTT; CDR3aa: CASTPHGGVFTDTQYF
j_gene: TRBJ2-5; d_gene: -; abundance: -; v_gene: TRBV4-1; CDR3nt: TGCGCCAGCAGCCGCTTCGAAAGGGAGACCCAGTACTTC; CDR3aa: CASSRFERETQYF
j_gene: TRBJ2-5; d_gene: TRBD2; abundance: -; v_gene: TRBV6-1; CDR3nt: TGTGCCAGCAGTCCCCTCACCGGGACTAGGATTGGGACCCAGTACTTC; CDR3aa: CASSPLTGTRIGTQYF
j_gene: TRBJ2-7; d_gene: -; abundance: few; v_gene: TRBV5-1; CDR3nt: TGCGCCAGCAGCTGGGGTGACCCCCCGAGGAACGAGCAGTACTTC; CDR3aa: CASSWGDPPRNEQYF
j_gene: TRBJ2-2; d_gene: -; abundance: -; v_gene: TRBV6-2/TRBV6-3; CDR3nt: TGTGCCAGCAGCTACACCTTGAGGGGGGGCACCGGGGAGCTGTTTTTT; CDR3aa: CASSYTLRGGTGELFF
j_gene: TRBJ2-5; d_gene: -; abundance: -; v_gene: TRBV28; CDR3nt: TGTGCCAGCAGTTTAAGAAACCAGCGAGAGACCCAGTACTTC; CDR3aa: CASSLRNQRETQYF
j_gene: TRBJ1-1; d_gene: -; abundance: few; v_gene: TRBV28; CDR3nt: TGTGCCAGCAGTTTTCCGGGGGGCGTGGTAGTAGGTGAAGCTTTCTTT; CDR3aa: CASSFPGGVVVGEAFF
j_gene: TRBJ2-1; d_gene: -; abundance: few; v_gene: TRBV5-6; CDR3nt: TGTGCCAGCAGCTTGGGCGGCGACACAGGGTGGGACTACAATGAGCAGTTCTTC; CDR3aa: CASSLGGDTGWDYNEQFF